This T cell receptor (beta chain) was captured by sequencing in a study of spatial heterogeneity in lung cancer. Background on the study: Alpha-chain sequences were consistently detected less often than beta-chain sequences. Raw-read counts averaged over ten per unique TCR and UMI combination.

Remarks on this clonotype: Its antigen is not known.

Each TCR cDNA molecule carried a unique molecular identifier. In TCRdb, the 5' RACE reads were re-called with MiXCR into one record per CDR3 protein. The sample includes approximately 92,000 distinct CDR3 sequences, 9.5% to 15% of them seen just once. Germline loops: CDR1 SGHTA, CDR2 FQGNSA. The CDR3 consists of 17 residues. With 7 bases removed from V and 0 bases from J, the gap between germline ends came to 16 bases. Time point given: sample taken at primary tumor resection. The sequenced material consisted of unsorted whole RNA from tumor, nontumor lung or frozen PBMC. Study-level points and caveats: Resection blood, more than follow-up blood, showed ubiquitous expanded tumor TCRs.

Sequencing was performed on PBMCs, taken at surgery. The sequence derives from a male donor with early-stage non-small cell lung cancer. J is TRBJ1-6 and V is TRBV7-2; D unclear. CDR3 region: CASTLAARSSYNSPLHF. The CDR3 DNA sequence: TGTGCCAGCACCCTAGCGGCCAGGAGCTCCTATAATTCACCCCTCCACTTT.